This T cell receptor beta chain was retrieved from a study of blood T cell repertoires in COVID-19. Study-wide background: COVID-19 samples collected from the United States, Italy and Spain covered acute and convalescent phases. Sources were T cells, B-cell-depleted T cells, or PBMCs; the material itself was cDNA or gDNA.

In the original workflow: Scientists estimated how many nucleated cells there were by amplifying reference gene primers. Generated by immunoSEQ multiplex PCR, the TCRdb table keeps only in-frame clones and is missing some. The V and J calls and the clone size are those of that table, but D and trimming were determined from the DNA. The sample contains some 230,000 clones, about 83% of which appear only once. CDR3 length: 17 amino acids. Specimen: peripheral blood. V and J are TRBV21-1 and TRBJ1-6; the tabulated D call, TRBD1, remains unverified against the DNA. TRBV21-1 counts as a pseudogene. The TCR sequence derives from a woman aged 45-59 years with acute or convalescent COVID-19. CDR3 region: CASSTDPGQANNSPLHF. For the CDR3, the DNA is TGTGCCAGCAGCACGGACCCGGGACAGGCCAATAATTCACCCCTCCACTTT.